This T cell receptor beta chain was documented in a study of PD-1 blockade in classical Hodgkin lymphoma. Study background: Patients were dosed intravenously with nivolumab at 3 mg/kg every 2 weeks.

Exposure to brentuximab vedotin varied, and each patient had relapsed following autologous stem cell transplantation. Complete response, partial response or progressive disease constituted the best response categories observed. Sequencing used immunoSEQ multiplex PCR; TCRdb keeps in-frame clones, though not all of them. The sample includes more than 140,000 clones, nearly 80% of them seen just once. The V gene lost 6 bases and the J gene lost 4 bases, with 9 bases spanning the gap. CDR3 size: 13 residues. CDR1 and CDR2 from the germline V gene are MDHEN and SYDVKM. Note on this clone: Its specificity is unknown.

General study findings and limits: The diversity seen at baseline in complete responders resembled that of newly diagnosed patients. Reports indicated that newly diagnosed patients had lower baseline TCR diversity than healthy donors did.

The chain combines TRBV28 with TRBJ2-2; D ambiguous. The sequence was collected from a human donor with classical Hodgkin lymphoma. The sequences come from peripheral blood mononuclear cells (PBMCs), collected before the second cycle of nivolumab. This chain's CDR3 is CASRGSGTGELFF. The CDR3 nucleotides are TGTGCCAGCAGGGGGTCGGGCACCGGGGAGCTGTTTTTT.